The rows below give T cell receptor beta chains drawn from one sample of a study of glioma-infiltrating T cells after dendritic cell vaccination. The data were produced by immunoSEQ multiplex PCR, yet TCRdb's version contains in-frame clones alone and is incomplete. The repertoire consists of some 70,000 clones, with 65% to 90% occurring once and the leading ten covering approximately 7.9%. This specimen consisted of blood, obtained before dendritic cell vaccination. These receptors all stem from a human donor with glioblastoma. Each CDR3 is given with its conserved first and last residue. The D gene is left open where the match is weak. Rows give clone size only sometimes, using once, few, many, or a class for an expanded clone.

CDR3aa: CASSVNMVGEGGYTF
CDR3nt: TGTGCCAGCAGCGTAAATATGGTAGGGGAAGGGGGCTACACCTTC
d_gene: NA
v_gene: TRBV9
j_gene: TRBJ1-2
abundance: NA

CDR3aa: CASSLAGSNEKLFF
CDR3nt: TGTGCCAGCAGCTTGGCCGGGAGCAATGAAAAACTGTTTTTT
d_gene: NA
v_gene: TRBV7-2
j_gene: TRBJ1-4
abundance: NA

CDR3aa: CASMTGLSGNTIYF
CDR3nt: TGTGCCAGCATGACGGGGTTATCTGGAAACACCATATATTTT
d_gene: NA
v_gene: TRBV28
j_gene: TRBJ1-3
abundance: NA

CDR3aa: CASSEMRKPMLVDTQYF
CDR3nt: TGTGCCAGCAGTGAAATGAGGAAGCCCATGCTGGTGGATACGCAGTATTTT
d_gene: NA
v_gene: TRBV2
j_gene: TRBJ2-3
abundance: once

CDR3aa: CASSVTGAWTEAFF
CDR3nt: TGTGCCAGCAGTGTTACAGGGGCGTGGACTGAAGCTTTCTTT
d_gene: TRBD1
v_gene: TRBV6-1
j_gene: TRBJ1-1
abundance: medium-sized

CDR3aa: CASSIQANYQDEQYF
CDR3nt: TGTGCCAGCAGCATTCAAGCGAACTATCAAGACGAGCAGTACTTC
d_gene: NA
v_gene: TRBV7-2
j_gene: TRBJ2-7
abundance: NA

CDR3aa: CASSLRQELGADTQYF
CDR3nt: TGCGCCAGCAGCTTAAGACAGGAACTAGGGGCAGATACGCAGTATTTT
d_gene: NA
v_gene: TRBV5-1
j_gene: TRBJ2-3
abundance: NA

CDR3aa: CASSFNPRTEAFF
CDR3nt: TGCGCCAGCAGCTTCAACCCTAGGACTGAAGCTTTCTTT
d_gene: NA
v_gene: TRBV5-1
j_gene: TRBJ1-1
abundance: NA

CDR3aa: CASSERGRDEKLFF
CDR3nt: TGTGCCAGCAGTGAAAGAGGGCGGGATGAAAAACTGTTTTTT
d_gene: NA
v_gene: TRBV6-1
j_gene: TRBJ1-4
abundance: few

CDR3aa: CASSSGRATDTQYF
CDR3nt: TGTGCCAGCAGCTCGGGCAGGGCCACAGATACGCAGTATTTT
d_gene: NA
v_gene: TRBV7-3
j_gene: TRBJ2-3
abundance: NA

CDR3aa: CASSEDRGLLGYTF
CDR3nt: TGTGCCAGCAGTGAAGACAGGGGCCTTCTTGGCTACACCTTC
d_gene: TRBD1
v_gene: TRBV2
j_gene: TRBJ1-2
abundance: NA

CDR3aa: CASRRGTVAEPQHF
CDR3nt: TGTGCCAGCAGACGGGGGACGGTGGCGGAGCCCCAGCATTTT
d_gene: NA
v_gene: TRBV6-5
j_gene: TRBJ1-5
abundance: once

CDR3aa: CASSRVPTSYNEQFF
CDR3nt: TGTGCCAGCAGCCGCGTACCGACTAGCTACAATGAGCAGTTCTTC
d_gene: NA
v_gene: TRBV7-6
j_gene: TRBJ2-1
abundance: NA